This T cell receptor beta chain is from a study of T cells in Graves' hyperthyroidism and ophthalmopathy. Looked up from germline, CDR1 is LGHDT and CDR2 is YNNKEL (reference sequence). With 0 bases removed from V and 0 bases from J, the gap between germline ends came to 9 bases. This CDR3 contains 16 residues. Amplification targeted TCR beta CDR3 regions from RNA transcripts. First-round RT-PCR of the TCR CDR3 relied on the HTBI primer set. TCRdb reprocessed the multiplex PCR reads with MiXCR, giving one entry per CDR3 protein. The sample has about 620,000 distinct CDR3 sequences; 15% to 20% are singletons. Patients having uncontrolled infection, another autoimmune disease, pregnancy or lactation were not included. Used for diagnoses were clinical symptoms, serum thyroxine and TRAb, thyroid ultrasound and orbital computed tomography. The PBMCs had their origin in 8.5 to 10 ml of fresh peripheral blood.

This clonotype was counted many times. The chain recombines TRBV3-1 with TRBJ2-1; no clear D gene. This TCR was recovered from a woman in her 30s with Graves' hyperthyroidism. The sequenced sample was blood. CDR3 sequence: CASSQDWGSSYNEQFF. The CDR3 nucleotides read TGTGCCAGCAGCCAAGATTGGGGTAGCTCCTACAATGAGCAGTTCTTC.